Listed here are 23 T cell receptor beta chains from one sample, sequenced in a study of blood T cell repertoires in COVID-19 (dated by TCRdb to the early 2020s). The library was made by the immunoSEQ multiplex PCR assay. The clones in this table, taken by TCRdb from immuneACCESS, are in-frame only. Not every clone is retained; where verified, under half of the shortfall comes from an unresolved V gene, and the cause of the rest is unknown. The sample profile shows about 220,000 clones; around four fifths of them were found once. The ten largest clones add up to 15% of the sample. Material: PBMCs or T cells enriched from blood (not recorded which). These receptor sequences come from a middle-aged man who had recovered from COVID-19.

The rearrangement uses TRBV4-2 and TRBJ2-7; no reliable D call. The germline V gene encodes CDR1 LGHNA and CDR2 YNFKEQ. Trimming stripped 0 bases from V and 5 bases from J, with 5 bases between. This CDR3 region has 12 residues. In nucleotides, the CDR3 is TGTGCCAGCAGCCAAGAAGCCCACGAGCAGTACTTC. Protein sequence: CASSQEAHEQYF.

The chain uses TRBV28 and TRBJ2-1; 9 positions match TRBD1. Germline V CDR1 and CDR2: MDHEN, SYDVKM. The trim removed 7 bases at V and 7 bases at J, leaving 5 bases unmatched. There are 13 residues in the CDR3. The CDR3 bases are TGTGCCAGCATTGGGACAGGGCGGAATGAGCAGTTCTTC. Its protein product is CASIGTGRNEQFF.

This sequence joins TRBV4-1 and TRBJ1-1; D is unresolved. CDR1 is MGHRA, CDR2 YSYEKL, per germline. Trimming stripped 0 bases from V and 3 bases from J, with 11 bases between. The CDR3 consists of 15 residues. The CDR3 region has the DNA TGCGCCAGCAGCCAAGAGTTTAGCTTTTACACTGAAGCTTTCTTT. Amino acids: CASSQEFSFYTEAFF.

The chain carries TRBV7-9 and TRBJ1-1; D gene unclear. Trimming took off 2 bases at V and 5 bases at J, with 12 bases between the two ends. This CDR3 comprises 14 residues. CDR1 is SEHNR, CDR2 FQNEAQ, per germline (reference sequence). CDR3 amino acids: CASSLSGWETEAFF. The DNA for the CDR3 is TGTGCCAGCAGCTTATCGGGGTGGGAGACTGAAGCTTTCTTT. Combining the CDR3 with reference TRBV7-9 and TRBJ1-1 gives the whole variable domain DTGVSQNPRHKITKRGQNVTFRCDPISEHNRLYWYRQTLGQGPEFLTYFQNEAQLEKSRLLSDRFSAERPKGSFSTLEIQRTEQGDSAMYLCASSLSGWETEAFFGQGTRLTVV.

This sequence joins TRBV18 and TRBJ1-2, with TRBD1 matching over 7 bases. V shed 6 bases, J shed 4 bases, and the junction held 8 bases outside the gene matches. This CDR3 region has 14 residues. Germline CDR1 KGHSH, CDR2 LQKENI. CDR3 sequence: CASSPTGPGYGYTF. The DNA for the CDR3 is TGTGCCAGCTCCCCGACAGGGCCTGGCTATGGCTACACCTTC.

The V gene is TRBV23-1, the J gene TRBJ2-7, with D possibly matching TRBD1 (6 bases). TRBV23-1 falls under the ORF class, with uncertain function. CDR3 size: 17 residues. V lost 0 bases, J lost 2 bases, and 17 bases lay in between. The CDR3 DNA is TGCGCCAGCAGTCAATCGTGTTCAGGGGAGCTGCCCTACGAGCAGTACTTC. It translates to CASSQSCSGELPYEQYF.

The genes are TRBV11-2 and TRBJ1-6; 8 bases fit TRBD1. The V and J ends lost 4 bases and 9 bases, in that order; junction bases with no gene match: 5. The CDR3 has 14 amino acids. Germline CDR1 reads SGHAT; CDR2 reads FQNNGV. CDR3 sequence (DNA): TGTGCCAGCAGCTCCACCAGGGGGCTTTCACCCCTCCACTTT. It translates to CASSSTRGLSPLHF.

This clone was observed a handful of times. This sequence joins TRBV4-1 and TRBJ1-1, with a weak D call TRBD1 (6 bases). Trimming shortened V by 3 bases and J by 2 bases, and 16 bases separated the two germline ends. Germline V gives CDR1 MGHRA, CDR2 YSYEKL. The CDR3 sequence is 16 residues long. In DNA, the CDR3 is TGCGCCAGCAGCCAGACCCGTGGCAGGGGAAACACTGAAGCTTTCTTT. It translates to CASSQTRGRGNTEAFF.

Here the CDR3 reads CASRFTSGSFAGELFF. DNA of the CDR3: TGTGCCAGCAGGTTCACTAGCGGGAGTTTCGCCGGGGAGCTGTTTTTT. V usage is TRBV6-6 and J usage is TRBJ2-2; 11 positions agree with TRBD2. Germline loops: CDR1 MNHNY, CDR2 SVGAGI (reference sequence). V trimming: 6 bases; J trimming: 6 bases; junction bases outside the gene matches: 9. CDR3 size: 16 residues.

The V gene is TRBV7-2, the J gene TRBJ2-5; 11 bases align to TRBD2. Germline V gives CDR1 SGHTA, CDR2 FQGNSA. After removal of 0 bases from V and 5 bases from J, the junction contained 14 bases not matched to a gene. The CDR3 covers 19 residues. The CDR3 DNA reads as TGTGCCAGCAGCTTAGCCATGACCCGACTAGCGGGGCCCAGGGAGACCCAGTACTTC. Translating it yields CASSLAMTRLAGPRETQYF. Full variable domain (remainder filled in from reference TRBV7-2 and TRBJ2-5): GAGVSQSPSNKVTEKGKDVELRCDPISGHTALYWYRQSLGQGLEFLIYFQGNSAPDKSGLPSDRFSAERTGGSVSTLTIQRTQQEDSAVYLCASSLAMTRLAGPRETQYFGPGTRLLVL.

The rearrangement links TRBV15 to TRBJ2-5, with 14 positions matching TRBD2. With 4 bases clipped from V and 4 bases from J, the junction kept 2 bases outside the gene matches. The CDR3 totals 15 residues. CDR1 is LNHNV and CDR2 is YYDKDF in the germline V gene (reference sequence). This chain's CDR3 is CATSNGLAGGETQYF. The DNA for the CDR3 is TGTGCCACCAGCAACGGACTAGCGGGGGGAGAGACCCAGTACTTC.

This clone was counted a single time. The genes are TRBV12-5 and TRBJ2-5; D perhaps matches TRBD2 (5 bases). The CDR3 is made up of 12 amino acids. Trimming took off 7 bases at V and 7 bases at J, with 13 bases between the two ends. CDR1 and CDR2 (germline): LGHNT, FRNRAP. The CDR3 here is CASVNGVGTQYF. The CDR3 nucleotides are TGTGCTAGTGTTAACGGGGTGGGGACCCAGTACTTC.

The chain carries TRBV6-5 and TRBJ2-1, with 10 nucleotides matching TRBD2. V dropped 2 bases and J dropped 11; count of bases not matched to a gene: 3. The CDR3 contains 13 residues. CDR1 and CDR2 (germline): MNHEY, SVGAGI. The CDR3 DNA is TGTGCCAGCAGTTACACGGGACTAGCGAAGCAGTTCTTC. Protein product: CASSYTGLAKQFF.

The chain uses TRBV7-9 and TRBJ2-2; D ambiguous. Trimming took 3 bases from V and 1 from J, leaving 6 bases between them. CDR3 length: 14 residues. The germline V gene encodes CDR1 SEHNR and CDR2 FQNEAQ (reference sequence). CDR3 residues: CASSLFQNTGELFF. The CDR3 nucleotides read TGTGCCAGCAGCTTGTTCCAGAACACCGGGGAGCTGTTTTTT.

The rearrangement joins TRBV11-1 to TRBJ2-2; D not certain. The germline V gene encodes CDR1 SGHAT and CDR2 FQDESV (reference sequence). This CDR3 has 13 amino acids. V lost 1 base and J 7 bases, leaving 7 bases between the germline ends. CDR3 sequence (DNA): TGTGCCAGCAGCTTAGGAGGTCACGGGGAGCTGTTTTTT. It translates to CASSLGGHGELFF.

The V gene is TRBV5-1, the J gene TRBJ1-4; no firm D call. This CDR3 comprises 14 residues. The V end lost 3 bases, the J end lost 2 bases, and 8 bases lay between the germline ends. CDR1 is SGHRS, CDR2 YFSETQ, per germline. The DNA for the CDR3 is TGCGCCAGCAGCTCGACACCTACTAATGAAAAACTGTTTTTT. Protein sequence: CASSSTPTNEKLFF.

This clone came up once. The chain links TRBV9 to TRBJ2-5, with 7 bases fitting TRBD1. The V and J ends lost 2 bases and 5 bases, in that order; junction bases with no gene match: 6. The CDR3 sequence is 14 residues long. Looked up from germline, CDR1 is SGDLS and CDR2 is YYNGEE. The CDR3 DNA follows: TGTGCCAGCAGCGTTAAAGGGGGCGGGGAGACCCAGTACTTC. This encodes CASSVKGGGETQYF.

The chain is built from TRBV11-2 and TRBJ2-3; tentative D call: TRBD2 (7 bases). This CDR3 has 18 residues. Germline CDR1 and CDR2: SGHAT and FQNNGV. V was clipped by 5 bases and J by 8 bases, with 29 bases between them. The DNA of the CDR3 is TGTGCCAGCAGCCAGACCCTTCTGGGGAGGGGGAAAAACGCTACGCAGTATTTT. Its protein is CASSQTLLGRGKNATQYF.

The gene calls are TRBV14 and TRBJ2-2; the D is unclear. Trimming stripped 4 bases from V and 7 bases from J, with 10 bases between. Germline CDR1 is SGHDN and CDR2 is FVKESK. The CDR3 runs to 13 residues. This CDR3 is CASSPRLIGELFF. As DNA, the CDR3 is TGTGCCAGCAGCCCAAGACTCATCGGGGAGCTGTTTTTT.

The sample holds one count of this clone. This rearrangement joins TRBV5-1 to TRBJ2-5; 8 bases are shared with TRBD2. The germline V gene has CDR1 SGHRS and CDR2 YFSETQ. This CDR3 comprises 15 residues. The V segment lost 4 bases and the J segment 4 bases; nucleotides outside the gene matches: 9. CDR3 sequence: CASSPLRGAIETQYF. The CDR3 DNA is TGCGCCAGCAGCCCCCTGCGGGGGGCGATAGAGACCCAGTACTTC.

The chain recombines TRBV2 with TRBJ2-2; no firm D call. Trimming pared 7 bases from V and 4 bases from J, leaving 10 bases between. In germline, CDR1 is SNHLY, CDR2 FYNNEI. This CDR3 region has 13 residues. The CDR3 spells CASIANFTGELFF. In DNA, the CDR3 is TGTGCCAGCATCGCCAACTTCACCGGGGAGCTGTTTTTT.

The chain has TRBV7-6 and TRBJ1-4; 8 bases map to TRBD1. Germline-derived CDR1 and CDR2 are SGHVS and FNYEAQ. The CDR3 covers 14 residues. V trimming: 2 bases; J trimming: 8 bases; junction bases outside the gene matches: 4. CDR3 coding DNA: TGTGCCAGCAGCTTAAATACAGGGGGAGAAAAACTGTTTTTT. Translation: CASSLNTGGEKLFF.

The rearrangement joins TRBV7-9 to TRBJ2-1; possible D gene TRBD1, 7 bases. The CDR3 loop spans 10 amino acids. From germline, CDR1 is SEHNR and CDR2 FQNEAQ (reference sequence). Between the trimmed V and J ends, which lost 11 bases and 9 bases, there was a span of 11 bases. CDR3 nucleotides: TGTGCCCCAGGGGGGAGTGAGCAGTTCTTC. Translation: CAPGGSEQFF.